Listed below are T cell receptor beta chains from one sample, sequenced in a study of T cells after posttransplantation cyclophosphamide. Libraries were prepared by immunoSEQ multiplex PCR; TCRdb keeps only in-frame clonotypes and omits some of them. The data show some 5,400 clones, with 90% to 95% seen just once and 1.4% held by the top ten. What was sequenced was CD4+ T cells sorted from bone marrow. The receptors here all came from a woman aged 55 to 70 in good health, CMV-negative, and a related stem cell transplant donor. Each CDR3 is given with its conserved first and last residue. The order of the fields is J gene, clone size, D gene, CDR3 length, V gene, CDR3 DNA, CDR3 protein. D genes are given only for firm matches. For some rows the clone size is stated as once, few or many, or as a class when expanded; others skip it.

j_call: TRBJ2-1
clone_size: .
d_call: .
cdr3_length: 16
v_call: TRBV2
cdr3_nt: TGTGCCAGCAAAAACCCCGGGGTGGTGAGTGATAATGAGCAGTTCTTC
cdr3_aa: CASKNPGVVSDNEQFF

j_call: TRBJ1-1
clone_size: .
d_call: .
cdr3_length: 12
v_call: TRBV28
cdr3_nt: TGTGCCAGCAGTTTAGAGGGCCCTGAAGCTTTCTTT
cdr3_aa: CASSLEGPEAFF

j_call: TRBJ2-7
clone_size: .
d_call: TRBD2
cdr3_length: 16
v_call: TRBV5-4
cdr3_nt: TGTGCCAGCAGCTTGCTTTTAGCGGGAGGGGTCTACGAGCAGTACTTC
cdr3_aa: CASSLLLAGGVYEQYF

j_call: TRBJ1-1
clone_size: .
d_call: TRBD1
cdr3_length: 15
v_call: TRBV28
cdr3_nt: TGTGCCAGCAGGGAGGACAGGGGCAGGAGCACTGAAGCTTTCTTT
cdr3_aa: CASREDRGRSTEAFF

j_call: TRBJ1-5
clone_size: once
d_call: TRBD1
cdr3_length: 13
v_call: TRBV6-1
cdr3_nt: TGTGCCAGCAGTGTACAGGGGAATCAGCCCCAGCATTTT
cdr3_aa: CASSVQGNQPQHF

j_call: TRBJ2-1
clone_size: .
d_call: TRBD1
cdr3_length: 18
v_call: TRBV15
cdr3_nt: TGTGCCACCAGCAGAGGAACGATGGGGACAGGGGTGAGGAATGAGCAGTTCTTC
cdr3_aa: CATSRGTMGTGVRNEQFF

j_call: TRBJ2-3
clone_size: .
d_call: TRBD1
cdr3_length: 14
v_call: TRBV6-6
cdr3_nt: TGTGCCAGCAGTTACGACAGGGGCACAGATACGCAGTATTTT
cdr3_aa: CASSYDRGTDTQYF

j_call: TRBJ1-5
clone_size: .
d_call: TRBD1
cdr3_length: 15
v_call: TRBV2
cdr3_nt: TGTGCCAGCAGAGAGCAGGGGGTCGGCAATCAGCCCCAGCATTTT
cdr3_aa: CASREQGVGNQPQHF

j_call: TRBJ1-6
clone_size: .
d_call: .
cdr3_length: 15
v_call: TRBV27
cdr3_nt: TGTGCCAGCAGTTTTAGTGGTTCTTATAATTCACCCCTCCACTTT
cdr3_aa: CASSFSGSYNSPLHF

j_call: TRBJ2-6
clone_size: .
d_call: .
cdr3_length: 14
v_call: TRBV7-9
cdr3_nt: TGTGCCAGTCGGACCAAAGAGACAGTGGGCGTCCTGACTTTC
cdr3_aa: CASRTKETVGVLTF

j_call: TRBJ1-1
clone_size: .
d_call: TRBD1
cdr3_length: 16
v_call: TRBV12-5
cdr3_nt: TGTGCTAGTGGAGGGGGGACAGGGGGCATGAACACTGAAGCTTTCTTT
cdr3_aa: CASGGGTGGMNTEAFF

j_call: TRBJ1-4
clone_size: .
d_call: TRBD1
cdr3_length: 15
v_call: TRBV2
cdr3_nt: TGTGCCAGCAGCGAGTACAGGGGGACTAATGAAAAACTGTTTTTT
cdr3_aa: CASSEYRGTNEKLFF

j_call: TRBJ2-3
clone_size: .
d_call: TRBD2
cdr3_length: 17
v_call: TRBV5-6
cdr3_nt: TGTGCCAGCAGCCTTTGGCCCGGCGGGAGTAGGACAGATACGCAGTATTTT
cdr3_aa: CASSLWPGGSRTDTQYF

j_call: TRBJ1-1
clone_size: .
d_call: TRBD1
cdr3_length: 14
v_call: TRBV28
cdr3_nt: TGTGCCAGCAGGGGACAGCTTATGAACACTGAAGCTTTCTTT
cdr3_aa: CASRGQLMNTEAFF

j_call: TRBJ2-3
clone_size: .
d_call: .
cdr3_length: 14
v_call: TRBV19
cdr3_nt: TGTGCCAGTAGGGGGCGGGGGCTAGGGGATACGCAGTATTTT
cdr3_aa: CASRGRGLGDTQYF

j_call: TRBJ2-2
clone_size: .
d_call: .
cdr3_length: 15
v_call: TRBV6-5
cdr3_nt: TGTGCCAGCAGTTACGGTCAGGGGTGGGCCGGGGAGCTGTTTTTT
cdr3_aa: CASSYGQGWAGELFF

j_call: TRBJ1-1
clone_size: .
d_call: TRBD1
cdr3_length: 14
v_call: TRBV28
cdr3_nt: TGTGCCAGCAGTTTTCTAGGGACAGAAAAAGAAGCTTTCTTT
cdr3_aa: CASSFLGTEKEAFF

j_call: TRBJ2-1
clone_size: .
d_call: .
cdr3_length: 15
v_call: TRBV10-2
cdr3_nt: TGCGCCAGCAGTGAGTCGAGGTCGAAATCGGATGAGCAGTTCTTC
cdr3_aa: CASSESRSKSDEQFF